Given below is one T cell receptor (beta chain) in context. Its matching antigen is unknown. These data belong to a study of response to subunit inactivated influenza vaccine. Study-wide points: A suggestion made by the authors is that each seasonal influenza vaccination recruits few new T cells.

The junction had 5 bases not matched to a gene; V was cut back by 4 bases and J by 11 bases. CDR1 and CDR2 (germline): SGHTA, FQGNSA. The CDR3 is 13 residues long. TCRdb re-called the RT-PCR reads through MiXCR, storing one row per CDR3 protein. The sample lists about 500,000 distinct CDR3 sequences, about 17% occurring once. The origin of this receptor is a man aged 50 to 69 who received an inactivated influenza vaccine. The chain combines TRBV7-2 with TRBJ2-2; 9 bases are shared with TRBD1. This specimen consisted of CD4+ T cells sorted from PBMCs, obtained less than 30 months after vaccination. The CDR3 reads CASSSRQGVELFF. The DNA of the CDR3 is TGTGCCAGCAGCTCGCGACAGGGGGTCGAGCTGTTTTTT.